A single sample is the source of the 14 T cell receptor beta chains below, sequenced in a study of blood T cell repertoires in COVID-19. Produced via immunoSEQ multiplex PCR; TCRdb's table is partial and in-frame only. The table has some 100,000 clones, around 90% seen once. The sample was peripheral blood. The source of these receptors is a woman aged 55-70 years with acute or convalescent COVID-19.

The rearrangement links TRBV30 to TRBJ1-2; TRBD1 is a possible D gene (5 bases). Germline V gives CDR1 GTSNPN, CDR2 SVGIG (reference sequence). The V gene lost 1 base and the J gene lost 8 bases, with 11 bases spanning the gap. The CDR3 has 12 amino acids. The CDR3 loop is CAWSEGALGYTF. CDR3 nucleotide sequence: TGTGCCTGGAGTGAAGGGGCTTTGGGCTACACCTTC.

J is TRBJ1-1 and V is TRBV6-5; no reliable D call. This CDR3 comprises 16 residues. Germline CDR1 is MNHEY and CDR2 is SVGAGI. Trimming removed 0 bases at V and 0 bases at J, with 11 bases between. DNA for the CDR3: TGTGCCAGCAGTTACTCCCTTACAGAACTGAACACTGAAGCTTTCTTT. The encoded protein is CASSYSLTELNTEAFF.

The chain has TRBV10-1 and TRBJ2-1; the match to TRBD2 covers 8 bases. Losses at the gene ends were 0 bases for V and 3 bases for J; bases not matched to a gene: 4. The CDR3 is 16 amino acids. Germline lookup yields CDR1 WNHNN and CDR2 SYGVQD (reference sequence). CDR3 in amino acids: CASSESTGGLYNEQFF. The CDR3 region has the DNA TGCGCCAGCAGTGAGTCGACGGGGGGGCTCTACAATGAGCAGTTCTTC.

This clone was counted a single time. This sequence joins TRBV19 and TRBJ1-1; the D is unclear. Germline CDR1 reads LNHDA; CDR2 reads SQIVND (reference sequence). This CDR3 is built from 17 residues. Trimming shortened V by 0 bases and J by 4 bases, and 18 bases separated the two germline ends. The CDR3 reads CASSIDPTRTGRTEAFF. CDR3 nucleotide sequence: TGTGCCAGTAGTATAGACCCGACCAGGACTGGACGCACTGAAGCTTTCTTT. The complete variable domain, with remaining parts taken from reference TRBV19 and TRBJ1-1, reads DGGITQSPKYLFRKEGQNVTLSCEQNLNHDAMYWYRQDPGQGLRLIYYSQIVNDFQKGDIAEGYSVSREKKESFPLTVTSAQKNPTAFYLCASSIDPTRTGRTEAFFGQGTRLTVV.

This CDR3 is CASSLFGPDRGAYNEQFF. The CDR3 DNA is TGTGCCAGCAGCTTGTTCGGACCGGACAGGGGTGCCTACAATGAGCAGTTCTTC. This chain links TRBV7-9 with TRBJ2-1; 9 bases map to TRBD1. CDR1 is SEHNR and CDR2 is FQNEAQ in the germline V gene (reference sequence). This CDR3 contains 18 residues. V dropped 3 bases and J dropped 2; count of bases not matched to a gene: 11.

The rearrangement uses TRBV2 and TRBJ1-2; TRBD1 is a possible D gene (5 bases). V was cut by 6 bases and J by 4 bases, with 12 bases left in between. Germline-derived CDR1 and CDR2 are SNHLY and FYNNEI. The CDR3 spans 13 residues. The CDR3 DNA sequence: TGTGCCAGCAGCGAACAGGTCTCCTATGGCTACACCTTC. Translated, it gives CASSEQVSYGYTF.

J is TRBJ1-1 and V is TRBV4-2; D not resolved. The germline V and J ends were trimmed by 4 bases and 1 base, with 7 bases remaining between them. This CDR3 contains 13 residues. The germline V gene encodes CDR1 LGHNA and CDR2 YNFKEQ. CDR3 region: CASSRRENTEAFF. CDR3 in DNA: TGTGCCAGCAGCCGGAGGGAGAACACTGAAGCTTTCTTT.

The chain links TRBV9 to TRBJ2-7, with 9 positions matching TRBD1. CDR3 length: 15 amino acids. Germline V gene lookup returns CDR1 SGDLS and CDR2 YYNGEE. Unmatched junction bases numbered 3, after V lost 0 bases and J lost 2 bases. In DNA form, the CDR3 reads TGTGCCAGCAGCGTAGAGGGACAGGGAGCCTACGAGCAGTACTTC. It encodes CASSVEGQGAYEQYF.

This clone came up many times. The CDR3 reads CASSTSLAGVAEQYF. CDR3 sequence (DNA): TGTGCCAGCAGCACAAGCCTAGCGGGAGTTGCCGAGCAGTACTTC. The gene calls are TRBV7-9 and TRBJ2-7, with 10 positions matching TRBD2. V shed 5 bases and J 6 bases; nucleotides not matched to a gene: 10. Germline CDR1 reads SEHNR; CDR2 reads FQNEAQ (reference sequence). The CDR3 consists of 15 residues.

This chain links TRBV2 with TRBJ1-3; possible D gene TRBD1, 6 bases. The CDR3 spans 15 residues. V was cut by 4 bases and J by 0 bases, with 10 bases left in between. CDR1 SNHLY and CDR2 FYNNEI come from the germline V gene. In nucleotides, the CDR3 is TGTGCCAGCAGTGGGACAGTAGTCTCTGGAAACACCATATATTTT. This gives the protein CASSGTVVSGNTIYF. The whole variable domain, remainder taken from reference TRBV2 and TRBJ1-3, is EPEVTQTPSHQVTQMGQEVILRCVPISNHLYFYWYRQILGQKVEFLVSFYNNEISEKSEIFDDQFSVERPDGSNFTLKIRSTKLEDSAMYFCASSGTVVSGNTIYFGEGSWLTVV.

This clone has more than one count but fewer than ten. This CDR3 reads CASRVTSLGELFF. The CDR3, as DNA: TGTGCCAGCAGAGTTACTAGCTTGGGGGAGCTGTTTTTT. The rearrangement links TRBV6-5 to TRBJ2-2, with a possible D match to TRBD2 (6 bases). The V gene's germline CDR1 is MNHEY and CDR2 SVGAGI. The CDR3 covers 13 residues. Trimming took 6 bases from V and 8 from J, leaving 13 bases between them.

This clone was counted a few times. The chain links TRBV27 to TRBJ1-5, with D perhaps matching TRBD1 (5 bases). Trimming left V 5 bases short and J 1 base short, with 12 bases between. The length of the CDR3 is 15 residues. CDR1 is MNHEY, CDR2 SMNVEV, per germline (reference sequence). The CDR3 DNA reads as TGTGCCAGCAGTCCCCAGGGTAGGAGCAATCAGCCCCAGCATTTT. Amino acids: CASSPQGRSNQPQHF.

The chain employs TRBV25-1 and TRBJ1-1; D remains ambiguous. Trimming stripped 3 bases from V and 0 bases from J, with 5 bases between. CDR1 is MGHDK, CDR2 SYGVNS, per germline. The CDR3 runs 13 residues. CDR3 DNA sequence: TGTGCCAGCAGTGACAAATTGAACACTGAAGCTTTCTTT. This codes for CASSDKLNTEAFF.

The chain couples TRBV5-4 to TRBJ1-1, with 9 bases lining up with TRBD1. Per germline, CDR1 SGHNT and CDR2 YYREEE (reference sequence). The V segment lost 2 bases and the J segment 4 bases; nucleotides outside the gene matches: 9. This CDR3 region has 16 residues. The CDR3 bases are TGTGCCAGCAGCTTCGGCGACAGGGGGGGCGGCACTGAAGCTTTCTTT. It is translated as CASSFGDRGGGTEAFF.